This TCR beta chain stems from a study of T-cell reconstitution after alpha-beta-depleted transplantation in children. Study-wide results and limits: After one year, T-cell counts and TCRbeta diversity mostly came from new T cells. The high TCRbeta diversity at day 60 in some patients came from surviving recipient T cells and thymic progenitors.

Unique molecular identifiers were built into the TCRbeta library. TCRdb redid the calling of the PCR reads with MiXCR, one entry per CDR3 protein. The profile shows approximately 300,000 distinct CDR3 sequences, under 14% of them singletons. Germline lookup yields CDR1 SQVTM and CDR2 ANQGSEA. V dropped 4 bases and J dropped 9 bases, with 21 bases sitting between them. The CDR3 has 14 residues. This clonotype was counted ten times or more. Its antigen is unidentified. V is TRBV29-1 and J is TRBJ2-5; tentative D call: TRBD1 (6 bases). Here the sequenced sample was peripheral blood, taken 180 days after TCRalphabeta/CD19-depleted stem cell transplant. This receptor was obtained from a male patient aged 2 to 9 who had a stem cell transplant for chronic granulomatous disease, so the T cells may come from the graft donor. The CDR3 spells CSVGEDSGLLSQYF. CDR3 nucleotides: TGCAGCGTTGGAGAGGACAGTGGGCTGCTATCCCAGTACTTC.